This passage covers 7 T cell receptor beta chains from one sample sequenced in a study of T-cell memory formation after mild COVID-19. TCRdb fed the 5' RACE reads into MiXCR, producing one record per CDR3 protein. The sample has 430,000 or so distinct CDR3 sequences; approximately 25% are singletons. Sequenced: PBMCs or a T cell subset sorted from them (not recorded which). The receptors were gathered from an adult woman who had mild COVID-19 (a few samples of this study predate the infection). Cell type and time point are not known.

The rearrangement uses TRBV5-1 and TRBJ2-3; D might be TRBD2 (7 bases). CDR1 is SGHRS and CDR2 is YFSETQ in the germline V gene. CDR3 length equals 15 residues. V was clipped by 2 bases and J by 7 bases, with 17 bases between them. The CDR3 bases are TGCGCCAGCAGCTTTGGAGGTGGGGGGGCAAATACGCAGTATTTT. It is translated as CASSFGGGGANTQYF.

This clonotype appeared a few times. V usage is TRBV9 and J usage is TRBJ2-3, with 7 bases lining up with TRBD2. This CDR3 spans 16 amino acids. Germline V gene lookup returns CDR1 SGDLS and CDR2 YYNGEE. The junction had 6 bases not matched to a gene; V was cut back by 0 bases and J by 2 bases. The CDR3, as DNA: TGTGCCAGCAGCGTAGAACCGGGACTACCCACAGATACGCAGTATTTT. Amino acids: CASSVEPGLPTDTQYF.

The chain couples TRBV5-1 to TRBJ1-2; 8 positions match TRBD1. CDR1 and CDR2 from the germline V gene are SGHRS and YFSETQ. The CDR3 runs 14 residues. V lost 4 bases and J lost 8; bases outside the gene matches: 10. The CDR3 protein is CASSGTGDAGGYTF. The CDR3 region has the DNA TGCGCCAGCAGCGGGACAGGAGACGCCGGGGGCTACACCTTC. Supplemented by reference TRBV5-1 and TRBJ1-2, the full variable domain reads KAGVTQTPRYLIKTRGQQVTLSCSPISGHRSVSWYQQTPGQGLQFLFEYFSETQRNKGNFPGRFSGRQFSNSRSEMNVSTLELGDSALYLCASSGTGDAGGYTFGSGTRLTVV.

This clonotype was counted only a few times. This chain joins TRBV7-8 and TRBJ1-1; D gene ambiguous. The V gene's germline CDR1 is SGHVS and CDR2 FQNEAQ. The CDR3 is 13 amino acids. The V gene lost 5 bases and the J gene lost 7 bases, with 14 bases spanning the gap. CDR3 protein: CASSERVSGEAFF. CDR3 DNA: TGTGCCAGCAGCGAGAGGGTTTCTGGTGAAGCTTTCTTT.

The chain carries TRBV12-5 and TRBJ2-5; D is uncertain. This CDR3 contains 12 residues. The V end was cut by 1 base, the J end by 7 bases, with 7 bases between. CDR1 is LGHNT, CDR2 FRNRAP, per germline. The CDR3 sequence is CASGLEMTTQYF. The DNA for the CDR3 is TGTGCTAGTGGTTTGGAAATGACGACCCAGTACTTC.

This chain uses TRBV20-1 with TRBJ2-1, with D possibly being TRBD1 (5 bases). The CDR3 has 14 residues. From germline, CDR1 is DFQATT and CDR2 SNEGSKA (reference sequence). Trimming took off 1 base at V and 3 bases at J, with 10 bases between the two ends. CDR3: CSARGQGYYNEQFF. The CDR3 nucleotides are TGCAGTGCTAGAGGGCAGGGTTACTACAATGAGCAGTTCTTC.

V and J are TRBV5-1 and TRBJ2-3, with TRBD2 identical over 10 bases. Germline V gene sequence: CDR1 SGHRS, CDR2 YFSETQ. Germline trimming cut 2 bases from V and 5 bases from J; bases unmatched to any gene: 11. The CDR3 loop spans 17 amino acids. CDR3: CASSFYGLADFIDTQYF. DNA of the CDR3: TGCGCCAGCAGCTTTTACGGACTAGCGGACTTTATAGATACGCAGTATTTT.